Listed below are T cell receptor beta chains from one sample, sequenced in a study of cytomegalovirus exposure and HLA in healthy donors. TCRdb's table, derived via immunoSEQ multiplex PCR, lists solely in-frame clones and lacks some. The data contain some 200,000 clones, roughly 87% of them singletons. The sample taken for sequencing was PBMCs. The receptors were gathered from a girl in the first two years of life in good health and CMV-seronegative. Both conserved end residues are part of each CDR3. D genes are given only for firm matches. Clone sizes are given selectively: once, few, many, or a class where the clone is expanded.

clone_size	v_call	j_call	cdr3_length	d_call	cdr3_aa	cdr3_nt
.	TRBV12-2	TRBJ2-1	18	.	CASRLVSRLRLRIDEQFF	TGTGCAAGTCGCTTAGTCTCCCGTTTGAGACTACGTATCGATGAGCAGTTCTTC
once	TRBV4-3	TRBJ2-3	13	.	CASSQTSTDTQYF	TGCGCCAGCAGCCAGACTAGCACAGATACGCAGTATTTT
.	TRBV4-1	TRBJ1-5	16	TRBD1	CASSRTGNTLNQPQHF	TGCGCCAGCAGCCGGACAGGGAATACCCTAAATCAGCCCCAGCATTTT
.	TRBV9	TRBJ2-5	15	TRBD1	CASSPGDRLEETQYF	TGTGCCAGCAGCCCCGGGGACAGACTTGAAGAGACCCAGTACTTC
.	TRBV7-9	TRBJ2-7	15	TRBD2	CASSFPTSGSYEQYF	TGTGCCAGCAGCTTTCCAACTAGCGGCTCCTACGAGCAGTACTTC
.	TRBV7-9	TRBJ2-5	14	.	CASSLFLYQETQYF	TGTGCCAGCAGCCTATTTCTTTACCAAGAGACCCAGTACTTC
.	TRBV6-1	TRBJ1-3	14	.	CASSEMTDGNTIYF	TGTGCCAGCAGTGAAATGACTGATGGAAACACCATATATTTT
.	TRBV30	TRBJ1-2	14	TRBD1	CAWSAGTVGYGYTF	TGTGCCTGGAGTGCTGGGACAGTGGGCTATGGCTACACCTTC
.	TRBV4-2	TRBJ1-2	13	TRBD1	CASSQTGSDGYTF	TGTGCCAGCAGCCAGACAGGGTCCGATGGCTACACCTTC
.	TRBV30	TRBJ2-5	16	TRBD2	CAWSGTRTSGSETQYF	TGTGCCTGGAGTGGGACCCGGACTAGCGGGAGTGAGACCCAGTACTTC
few	TRBV6-5	TRBJ2-5	14	TRBD2	CASSLGLAVETQYF	TGTGCCAGCAGTCTCGGACTAGCGGTAGAGACCCAGTACTTC
.	TRBV30	TRBJ1-5	14	.	CAWSVLNSNQPQHF	TGTGCCTGGAGTGTACTTAATAGCAATCAGCCCCAGCATTTT
few	TRBV5-1	TRBJ2-2	15	TRBD2	CASSIWSGDSGELFF	TGCGCCAGCAGCATATGGAGCGGGGACTCCGGGGAGCTGTTTTTT
.	TRBV7-2	TRBJ2-1	15	TRBD2	CASTPLGLAFNEQFF	TGTGCCAGCACCCCGTTGGGACTAGCGTTCAATGAGCAGTTCTTC
.	TRBV5-4	TRBJ1-4	16	TRBD1	CASSLGQGGKGEKLFF	TGTGCCAGCAGCTTGGGCCAAGGGGGCAAGGGGGAAAAACTGTTTTTT
.	TRBV7-9	TRBJ2-1	13	TRBD2	CASERGTYNEQFF	TGTGCCAGCGAGCGGGGGACCTACAATGAGCAGTTCTTC
.	TRBV5-4	TRBJ2-7	16	TRBD2	CASSFAGTRTRYEQYF	TGTGCCAGCAGCTTTGCCGGGACTAGGACCCGGTACGAGCAGTACTTC
.	TRBV11-2	TRBJ1-2	14	TRBD1	CASSFGTGVYGYTF	TGTGCCAGCAGCTTCGGGACAGGAGTCTATGGCTACACCTTC
.	TRBV7-9	TRBJ1-4	14	TRBD1	CASSEQGAGEKLFF	TGTGCCAGCAGCGAACAGGGGGCAGGTGAAAAACTGTTTTTT
.	TRBV18	TRBJ2-7	14	TRBD1	CASSRTGESYEQYF	TGTGCCAGCTCTAGGACAGGGGAATCCTACGAGCAGTACTTC
.	TRBV6-1	TRBJ1-3	15	.	CASSERGAAGNTIYF	TGTGCCAGCAGTGAACGGGGGGCGGCTGGAAACACCATATATTTT
.	TRBV7-7	TRBJ2-1	15	.	CASSYRESSYNEQFF	TGTGCTAGCAGCTACAGGGAAAGCTCCTACAATGAGCAGTTCTTC
.	TRBV7-6	TRBJ2-5	16	TRBD2	CASTRRTSGSAETQYF	TGTGCCAGCACCCGGAGGACTAGCGGGAGTGCGGAGACCCAGTACTTC
.	TRBV4-1	TRBJ1-1	17	.	CASSQAGGSEVNTEAFF	TGCGCCAGCAGCCAGGCCGGCGGGTCAGAGGTGAACACTGAAGCTTTCTTT
.	TRBV15	TRBJ1-2	16	.	CATSREGWRDSGGYTF	TGTGCCACCAGCAGAGAGGGGTGGAGGGATAGTGGTGGCTACACCTTC
.	TRBV6-5	TRBJ2-5	13	.	CASTDGSQGTQYF	TGTGCCAGCACCGACGGGTCGCAGGGGACCCAGTACTTC
.	TRBV7-9	TRBJ1-2	15	TRBD1	CASSLGTGAGWGYTF	TGTGCCAGCAGCTTGGGGACAGGGGCGGGCTGGGGCTACACCTTC
.	TRBV23-1	TRBJ2-1	15	.	CASSTHRVSYNEQFF	TGCGCCAGCAGTACGCACAGGGTATCGTACAATGAGCAGTTCTTC
.	TRBV4-1	TRBJ2-3	22	TRBD2	CASSQFFRATSGRTWGTDTQYF	TGCGCCAGCAGCCAATTTTTCCGAGCTACTAGCGGGAGGACGTGGGGCACAGATACGCAGTATTTT
.	TRBV9	TRBJ2-7	15	TRBD2	CASSLGTSETYEQYF	TGTGCCAGCAGCCTCGGGACTAGCGAAACCTACGAGCAGTACTTC